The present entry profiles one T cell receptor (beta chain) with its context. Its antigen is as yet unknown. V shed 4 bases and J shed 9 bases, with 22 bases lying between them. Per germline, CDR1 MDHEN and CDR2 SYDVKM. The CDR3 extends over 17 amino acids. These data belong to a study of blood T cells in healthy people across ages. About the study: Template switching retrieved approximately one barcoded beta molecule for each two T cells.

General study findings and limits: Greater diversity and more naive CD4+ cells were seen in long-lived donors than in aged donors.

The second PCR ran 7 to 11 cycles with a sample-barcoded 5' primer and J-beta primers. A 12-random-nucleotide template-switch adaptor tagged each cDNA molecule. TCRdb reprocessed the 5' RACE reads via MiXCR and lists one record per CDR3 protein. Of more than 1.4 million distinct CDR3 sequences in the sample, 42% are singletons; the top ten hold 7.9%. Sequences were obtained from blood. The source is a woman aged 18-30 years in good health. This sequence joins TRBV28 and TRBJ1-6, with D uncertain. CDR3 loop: CASSSLGLSQKGSPLHF. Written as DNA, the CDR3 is TGTGCCAGCAGTTCCCTCGGCCTTTCCCAGAAGGGTTCACCCCTCCACTTT. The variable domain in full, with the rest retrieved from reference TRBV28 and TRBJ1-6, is DVKVTQSSRYLVKRTGEKVFLECVQDMDHENMFWYRQDPGLGLRLIYFSYDVKMKEKGDIPEGYSVSREKKERFSLILESASTNQTSMYLCASSSLGLSQKGSPLHFGNGTRLTVT.